These 19 T cell receptor beta chains were sequenced from one sample in a study of blood T cell repertoires in COVID-19. The repertoire was sequenced with immunoSEQ multiplex PCR; TCRdb's copy has only in-frame clones and lacks some. The sample has under 300,000 clones, about 85% seen once. Sequenced sample: peripheral blood. The receptor source for this set is a man between 18 and 29 years old with active or convalescent COVID-19.

The chain couples TRBV25-1 to TRBJ2-1; 14 nucleotides align to TRBD2. The CDR3 length is 14 residues. Germline-derived CDR1 and CDR2 are MGHDK and SYGVNS. The V gene end was trimmed by 8 bases and the J gene end by 6 bases; junction bases not matched to a gene: 3. CDR3 DNA: TGTGCCAGCGTAGGGACTAGCGGGGGCAATGAGCAGTTCTTC. It translates to CASVGTSGGNEQFF.

The V call is TRBV5-6, the J call TRBJ2-7; 8 positions agree with TRBD1. Unmatched junction bases numbered 8, after V lost 4 bases and J lost 2 bases. Germline loops: CDR1 SGHDT, CDR2 YYEEEE. This CDR3 region has 15 residues. The CDR3 DNA sequence: TGTGCCAGCAGCCTGGGACAGGAAATCACCTACGAGCAGTACTTC. It is translated as CASSLGQEITYEQYF.

The V and J genes are TRBV10-3 and TRBJ2-3; D is perhaps TRBD2 (6 bases). Germline V gene data show CDR1 as ENHRY and CDR2 as SYGVKD. The V end lost 6 bases, the J end lost 2 bases, and 9 bases lay between the germline ends. The CDR3 has 13 residues. This CDR3 is CAIRGGATDTQYF. The CDR3 DNA follows: TGTGCCATCAGAGGCGGGGCCACAGATACGCAGTATTTT.

The chain combines TRBV5-6 with TRBJ1-2; 8 bases align to TRBD1. The CDR3 sequence is 12 residues long. Germline assignment: CDR1 SGHDT and CDR2 YYEEEE. V dropped 4 bases and J dropped 13; count of bases not matched to a gene: 9. In DNA form, the CDR3 reads TGTGCCAGCAGCGGACAGGGAAGGTTCGGCACCTTC. Its protein is CASSGQGRFGTF.

This clone has only one observation. The genes are TRBV6-5 and TRBJ2-7; TRBD1 matches 9 bases. The germline gives CDR1 MNHEY, CDR2 SVGAGI. V shed 0 bases, J shed 3 bases, and the junction held 3 bases outside the gene matches. This CDR3 contains 15 residues. For the CDR3, the DNA is TGTGCCAGCAGTTACTCGAAGGGACAGGGCTACGAGCAGTACTTC. Protein: CASSYSKGQGYEQYF.

The chain links TRBV29-1 to TRBJ1-6; 7 nucleotides align to TRBD1. Unmatched junction bases numbered 1, after V lost 1 base and J lost 4 bases. Germline V gene data show CDR1 as SQVTM and CDR2 as ANQGSEA. CDR3 length: 14 amino acids. The CDR3 loop reads CSVEGDSYNSPLHF. The CDR3 region has the DNA TGCAGCGTTGAAGGGGACAGTTATAATTCACCCCTCCACTTT.

The V gene is TRBV18, the J gene TRBJ2-5; TRBD1 matches at 9 bases. Germline assignment: CDR1 KGHSH and CDR2 LQKENI. The CDR3 runs 21 residues. J gave up 1 base and V 4 bases, and 22 bases lay outside the gene matches. Written as DNA, the CDR3 is TGTGCCAGCTCACGGCTCCCCCCCCCGATCGGGACAGGGTGGACCCAAGAGACCCAGTACTTC. This codes for CASSRLPPPIGTGWTQETQYF.

The genes are TRBV5-3 and TRBJ2-1, with D possibly TRBD1 on 5 matching bases. TRBV5-3 is identified as an open reading frame with a role that is uncertain. The CDR3 extends over 12 amino acids. Trimming took 9 bases from V and 3 from J, leaving 10 bases between them. CDR3 nucleotides: TGTGCCACGATTCAGGGCTACAATGAGCAGTTCTTC. Translation gives CATIQGYNEQFF.

Only a few counts were recorded for this clone. The chain employs TRBV5-4 and TRBJ1-6; tentatively, D is TRBD1 (6 bases). CDR1 SGHNT and CDR2 YYREEE come from the germline V gene (reference sequence). The V and J ends lost 4 bases and 5 bases respectively, with 16 bases between them. The CDR3 runs to 16 residues. DNA of the CDR3: TGTGCCAGCAGCAGTTCCGGGCAGGGGCATAATTCACCCCTCCACTTT. Encoded protein: CASSSSGQGHNSPLHF. Based on the CDR3 plus reference TRBV5-4 and TRBJ1-6, the full variable domain is ETGVTQSPTHLIKTRGQQVTLRCSSQSGHNTVSWYQQALGQGPQFIFQYYREEENGRGNFPPRFSGLQFPNYSSELNVNALELDDSALYLCASSSSGQGHNSPLHFGNGTRLTVT.

V and J are TRBV5-1 and TRBJ2-1, with 7 nucleotides matching TRBD2. J gave up 2 bases and V 2 bases, and 7 bases lay outside the gene matches. The CDR3 extends over 16 amino acids. The germline gives CDR1 SGHRS, CDR2 YFSETQ. The CDR3 loop reads CASSLEGRGAYNEQFF. DNA for the CDR3: TGCGCCAGCAGCTTAGAAGGACGGGGGGCCTACAATGAGCAGTTCTTC.

This chain connects TRBV5-6 to TRBJ1-1, with D possibly TRBD1 on 5 matching bases. Trimming removed 3 bases at V and 1 base at J, with 10 bases between. Germline V gene data show CDR1 as SGHDT and CDR2 as YYEEEE. This CDR3 contains 14 residues. This chain's CDR3 is CASSSSRGNTEAFF. CDR3 DNA: TGTGCCAGCAGCTCCTCAAGGGGGAACACTGAAGCTTTCTTT. Using reference TRBV5-6 and TRBJ1-1 for the parts outside the CDR3, the full variable domain is DAGVTQSPTHLIKTRGQQVTLRCSPKSGHDTVSWYQQALGQGPQFIFQYYEEEERQRGNFPDRFSGHQFPNYSSELNVNALLLGDSALYLCASSSSRGNTEAFFGQGTRLTVV.

This clone is a singleton in its sample. This chain links TRBV21-1 with TRBJ2-7; TRBD2 is the table's D call, not checked against the DNA. TRBV21-1 is flagged as a pseudogene. This CDR3 spans 21 amino acids. The CDR3 coding sequence is TGTGCCAGCAGCAATCGTGAGGTAAGCGGGGGCGCGCCGAGCTTGTTTTACGAGCAGTACTTC. It translates to CASSNREVSGGAPSLFYEQYF.

The chain joins TRBV27 to TRBJ2-2; TRBD2 agrees at 10 bases. Germline V CDR1 and CDR2: MNHEY, SMNVEV (reference sequence). The CDR3 covers 18 residues. Trimming cost V 5 bases and J 4 bases; bases outside gene matches: 13. CDR3 nucleotides: TGTGCCAGCAGTCTTAATCCACTAGCGGGGAGCGGCACCGGGGAGCTGTTTTTT. Translated: CASSLNPLAGSGTGELFF.

This clone appeared once. This sequence joins TRBV21-1 and TRBJ2-6; the listed D gene, TRBD1, was not tested against the DNA. TRBV21-1 corresponds to a pseudogene. The CDR3 loop spans 18 amino acids. In DNA form, the CDR3 reads TGTGCCAGCAGCAATTTCCGGGACAGTCTTTCTGGGGCCAACGTCCTGACTTTC. Its protein is CASSNFRDSLSGANVLTF.

This clone has just a few counts. This chain links TRBV15 with TRBJ2-2; TRBD1 agrees at 7 bases. After removal of 4 bases from V and 4 bases from J, the junction contained 6 bases not matched to a gene. This CDR3 is built from 15 residues. Looked up from germline, CDR1 is LNHNV and CDR2 is YYDKDF (reference sequence). In nucleotides, the CDR3 is TGTGCCACCAGCATTGGGACAGAGAGCACCGGGGAGCTGTTTTTT. Translation: CATSIGTESTGELFF.

This chain links TRBV6-6 with TRBJ1-2; 7 bases line up with TRBD1. The CDR3 contains 15 residues. Trimming removed 2 bases from V and 4 bases from J; junction bases left unmatched: 7. The V gene's germline CDR1 is MNHNY and CDR2 SVGAGI (reference sequence). For the CDR3, the DNA is TGTGCCAGCAGTTACCCGGACGGGGACAGCTATGGCTACACCTTC. The encoded protein is CASSYPDGDSYGYTF.

The chain has TRBV7-2 and TRBJ2-7; possible D gene TRBD2, 6 bases. The CDR3 runs 14 residues. V was pared by 2 bases and J by 6 bases, with 14 bases between. Germline CDR1 SGHTA, CDR2 FQGNSA. CDR3: CASSLSPAGSEQYF. In nucleotides, the CDR3 is TGTGCCAGCAGCTTATCTCCGGCGGGGAGCGAGCAGTACTTC.

The chain links TRBV27 to TRBJ1-4, with D unclear. V was clipped by 3 bases and J by 7 bases, with 12 bases between them. CDR1 is MNHEY and CDR2 is SMNVEV in the germline V gene (reference sequence). CDR3 length: 14 amino acids. CDR3 sequence (DNA): TGTGCCAGCAGTTTTTTGAGGGAAGGTGAAAAACTGTTTTTT. It encodes CASSFLREGEKLFF.

The rearrangement uses TRBV11-2 and TRBJ2-5, with 9 bases matching TRBD2. CDR3 length equals 14 residues. Germline-derived CDR1 and CDR2 are SGHAT and FQNNGV. V shed 1 base and J 10 bases; nucleotides not matched to a gene: 7. This chain's CDR3 is CASSLGGPREGQYF. The CDR3 DNA is TGTGCCAGCAGCTTAGGAGGGCCGCGGGAGGGCCAGTACTTC.